These T cell receptor beta chains were read from a single sample in a study of shared clonotypes between healthy human individuals. Method: immunoSEQ multiplex PCR; TCRdb's copy keeps in-frame clones and lacks some. The repertoire holds about 2 million clones, with approximately 94% as singletons. The specimen was naive CD8+ T cells sorted from blood. These receptors came from a man between 18 and 29 years old in good health. Both conserved end residues are part of each CDR3. D genes are given only for firm matches. Size is omitted from some rows. Given values are once, few, many or a class for expanded clones.

clone_size,j_call,d_call,v_call,cdr3_aa,cdr3_nt
once,TRBJ2-7,TRBD1,TRBV30,CAWSVYGTGAYEQYF,TGTGCCTGGAGTGTCTACGGGACAGGGGCGTACGAGCAGTACTTC
NA,TRBJ1-1,NA,TRBV14,CASSPVGLNTEAFF,TGTGCCAGCAGCCCCGTGGGTCTGAACACTGAAGCTTTCTTT
NA,TRBJ2-7,NA,TRBV4-3,CASSLGPGGEQYF,TGCGCCAGCAGCCTAGGACCTGGCGGAGAGCAGTACTTC
NA,TRBJ1-1,NA,TRBV19,CASMSGENTEAFF,TGTGCCAGTATGTCAGGGGAGAACACTGAAGCTTTCTTT
NA,TRBJ2-7,NA,TRBV4-3,CASSQSRDVYYEQYF,TGCGCCAGCAGCCAAAGCCGGGACGTATACTACGAGCAGTACTTC
NA,TRBJ1-1,TRBD1,TRBV27,CASSLTGGTEAFF,TGTGCCAGCAGCCTGACAGGGGGTACTGAAGCTTTCTTT
NA,TRBJ2-7,TRBD2,TRBV4-1,CASSNRLAGVYEQYF,TGCGCCAGCAGCAATAGACTAGCGGGGGTCTACGAGCAGTACTTC
NA,TRBJ1-3,NA,TRBV21-1,CASSKACPRRAIRNTIYF,TGTGCCAGCAGCAAAGCATGCCCGAGGCGGGCAATCAGGAACACCATATATTTT
NA,TRBJ2-1,NA,TRBV4-3,CASSQDWSSYNEQFF,TGCGCCAGCAGCCAAGATTGGAGCTCCTACAATGAGCAGTTCTTC
few,TRBJ2-2,NA,TRBV2,CASTGRANTGELFF,TGTGCCAGCACCGGACGGGCGAACACCGGGGAGCTGTTTTTT
NA,TRBJ1-5,NA,TRBV27,CASSLWADQPQHF,TGTGCCAGCAGTTTATGGGCGGATCAGCCCCAGCATTTT
NA,TRBJ2-1,NA,TRBV9,CASSGNYNEQFF,TGTGCCAGCAGCGGGAACTACAATGAGCAGTTCTTC
NA,TRBJ2-1,TRBD2,TRBV12-5,CASGLAGLAENNEQFF,TGTGCTAGTGGTTTGGCGGGACTAGCGGAGAACAATGAGCAGTTCTTC
NA,TRBJ2-3,NA,TRBV7-9,CASSPPRTNTDTQYF,TGTGCCAGCAGCCCACCTCGTACTAACACAGATACGCAGTATTTT
NA,TRBJ1-4,NA,TRBV15,CATSLNSGSNEKLFF,TGTGCCACCAGCCTTAACTCCGGGTCTAATGAAAAACTGTTTTTT
NA,TRBJ2-7,NA,TRBV7-9,CASSSPQAPVLEQYF,TGTGCCAGCAGCTCCCCGCAGGCCCCCGTTTTAGAGCAGTACTTC
NA,TRBJ1-5,NA,TRBV6-5,CASSSRGSNQPQHF,TGTGCCAGCAGCTCTCGCGGGAGCAATCAGCCCCAGCATTTT
NA,TRBJ1-1,NA,TRBV7-9,CASSYGGPEAFF,TGTGCCAGCAGCTACGGGGGCCCTGAAGCTTTCTTT
NA,TRBJ1-2,NA,TRBV5-1,CASSFSEAFYGYTF,TGCGCCAGCAGCTTCTCTGAAGCTTTCTATGGCTACACCTTC
NA,TRBJ2-1,TRBD2,TRBV29-1,CSVRAAGVSYNEQFF,TGCAGCGTCCGGGCGGCGGGAGTCTCCTACAATGAGCAGTTCTTC
NA,TRBJ1-2,NA,TRBV4-2,CASSQGGGSYGYTF,TGTGCCAGCAGCCAAGGGGGGGGGAGCTATGGCTACACCTTC
NA,TRBJ2-5,TRBD2,TRBV7-9,CASSSGLAGGSQETQYF,TGTGCCAGCAGCTCGGGACTAGCGGGAGGGTCCCAAGAGACCCAGTACTTC
NA,TRBJ2-1,TRBD1,TRBV11-2,CASSLAGQVHNEQFF,TGTGCCAGCAGCTTAGCGGGACAGGTGCACAATGAGCAGTTCTTC
NA,TRBJ1-1,NA,TRBV2,CASIPTGPAELNTEAFF,TGTGCCAGCATACCCACGGGGCCAGCCGAATTAAACACTGAAGCTTTCTTT
NA,TRBJ2-7,NA,TRBV27,CASSLGGIGEQYF,TGTGCCAGCAGTTTAGGGGGGATCGGGGAGCAGTACTTC
NA,TRBJ2-7,NA,TRBV7-9,CASSFSGYEQYF,TGTGCCAGCAGCTTCAGTGGGTACGAGCAGTACTTC
NA,TRBJ2-3,TRBD2,TRBV10-1,CASSEPSPGGPSTDTQYF,TGCGCCAGCAGTGAGCCTTCCCCGGGGGGGCCGAGCACAGATACGCAGTATTTT
NA,TRBJ2-7,NA,TRBV27,CASSFPPPGAYEQYF,TGTGCCAGCAGTTTTCCGCCCCCGGGGGCCTACGAGCAGTACTTC
NA,TRBJ2-3,TRBD1,TRBV28,CASSFGTGLDTQYF,TGTGCCAGCAGTTTCGGGACAGGGTTGGATACGCAGTATTTT
NA,TRBJ2-2,NA,TRBV7-9,CASTSGMHSRELFF,TGTGCCAGCACCTCCGGAATGCACTCCCGGGAGCTGTTTTTT
NA,TRBJ2-7,NA,TRBV7-8,CASSFDWDGYEQYF,TGTGCCAGCAGCTTTGACTGGGACGGTTACGAGCAGTACTTC
NA,TRBJ2-7,NA,TRBV5-6,CASSLTTIYEQYF,TGTGCCAGCAGCCTAACCACTATATACGAGCAGTACTTC
NA,TRBJ1-3,NA,TRBV7-9,CASREGPGASGNTIYF,TGTGCCAGCAGGGAGGGACCGGGAGCCTCTGGAAACACCATATATTTT
once,TRBJ2-1,TRBD2,TRBV27,CASSLSVAGGFNEQFF,TGTGCCAGCAGTTTATCAGTCGCGGGGGGTTTCAATGAGCAGTTCTTC
NA,TRBJ2-3,NA,TRBV4-2,CASSQEFGSTDTQYF,TGTGCCAGCAGCCAAGAATTCGGGTCCACAGATACGCAGTATTTT
NA,TRBJ2-3,TRBD2,TRBV5-1,CASSPSGRPRTDTQYF,TGCGCCAGCAGCCCCAGCGGGAGGCCACGCACAGATACGCAGTATTTT
NA,TRBJ1-2,NA,TRBV9,CASSVPASGGHVDGYTF,TGTGCCAGCAGCGTGCCGGCATCGGGTGGGCACGTGGATGGCTACACCTTC